The clone carrying this T cell receptor beta chain was seen many times. Its cognate antigen is unknown. Germline V gene sequence: CDR1 MNHEY, CDR2 SVGAGI. V lost 5 bases, J lost 1 base, and 12 bases lay in between. The CDR3 extends over 14 amino acids. The TCR beta CDR3 regions underwent amplification using RNA transcripts as the source. The HTBI primer set served for first-round RT-PCR of the TCR CDR3. Via MiXCR, TCRdb re-called the multiplex PCR reads, giving one row per CDR3 protein. The sample has 750,000 to 950,000 distinct CDR3 sequences, approximately 40% seen once. Patients aged 18 to 65 had newly diagnosed hyperthyroidism of under 2 months' duration. The study excluded patients with uncontrolled infection, other autoimmune disease, pregnancy or lactation. This entry belongs to a study of T cells in Graves' hyperthyroidism and ophthalmopathy. Regarding the study as a whole: In the blood, most expanded thyroid clonotypes above 0.001 appeared as well.

The sequence derives from a man between 18 and 29 years old with Graves' hyperthyroidism. The J gene is TRBJ2-7, the V gene TRBV6-5, with a possible D match to TRBD2 (6 bases). The sample was blood. The CDR3 region has the DNA TGTGCCAGCAGTAGCGGGTTTGGATCCTACGAGCAGTACTTC. It yields the protein CASSSGFGSYEQYF.